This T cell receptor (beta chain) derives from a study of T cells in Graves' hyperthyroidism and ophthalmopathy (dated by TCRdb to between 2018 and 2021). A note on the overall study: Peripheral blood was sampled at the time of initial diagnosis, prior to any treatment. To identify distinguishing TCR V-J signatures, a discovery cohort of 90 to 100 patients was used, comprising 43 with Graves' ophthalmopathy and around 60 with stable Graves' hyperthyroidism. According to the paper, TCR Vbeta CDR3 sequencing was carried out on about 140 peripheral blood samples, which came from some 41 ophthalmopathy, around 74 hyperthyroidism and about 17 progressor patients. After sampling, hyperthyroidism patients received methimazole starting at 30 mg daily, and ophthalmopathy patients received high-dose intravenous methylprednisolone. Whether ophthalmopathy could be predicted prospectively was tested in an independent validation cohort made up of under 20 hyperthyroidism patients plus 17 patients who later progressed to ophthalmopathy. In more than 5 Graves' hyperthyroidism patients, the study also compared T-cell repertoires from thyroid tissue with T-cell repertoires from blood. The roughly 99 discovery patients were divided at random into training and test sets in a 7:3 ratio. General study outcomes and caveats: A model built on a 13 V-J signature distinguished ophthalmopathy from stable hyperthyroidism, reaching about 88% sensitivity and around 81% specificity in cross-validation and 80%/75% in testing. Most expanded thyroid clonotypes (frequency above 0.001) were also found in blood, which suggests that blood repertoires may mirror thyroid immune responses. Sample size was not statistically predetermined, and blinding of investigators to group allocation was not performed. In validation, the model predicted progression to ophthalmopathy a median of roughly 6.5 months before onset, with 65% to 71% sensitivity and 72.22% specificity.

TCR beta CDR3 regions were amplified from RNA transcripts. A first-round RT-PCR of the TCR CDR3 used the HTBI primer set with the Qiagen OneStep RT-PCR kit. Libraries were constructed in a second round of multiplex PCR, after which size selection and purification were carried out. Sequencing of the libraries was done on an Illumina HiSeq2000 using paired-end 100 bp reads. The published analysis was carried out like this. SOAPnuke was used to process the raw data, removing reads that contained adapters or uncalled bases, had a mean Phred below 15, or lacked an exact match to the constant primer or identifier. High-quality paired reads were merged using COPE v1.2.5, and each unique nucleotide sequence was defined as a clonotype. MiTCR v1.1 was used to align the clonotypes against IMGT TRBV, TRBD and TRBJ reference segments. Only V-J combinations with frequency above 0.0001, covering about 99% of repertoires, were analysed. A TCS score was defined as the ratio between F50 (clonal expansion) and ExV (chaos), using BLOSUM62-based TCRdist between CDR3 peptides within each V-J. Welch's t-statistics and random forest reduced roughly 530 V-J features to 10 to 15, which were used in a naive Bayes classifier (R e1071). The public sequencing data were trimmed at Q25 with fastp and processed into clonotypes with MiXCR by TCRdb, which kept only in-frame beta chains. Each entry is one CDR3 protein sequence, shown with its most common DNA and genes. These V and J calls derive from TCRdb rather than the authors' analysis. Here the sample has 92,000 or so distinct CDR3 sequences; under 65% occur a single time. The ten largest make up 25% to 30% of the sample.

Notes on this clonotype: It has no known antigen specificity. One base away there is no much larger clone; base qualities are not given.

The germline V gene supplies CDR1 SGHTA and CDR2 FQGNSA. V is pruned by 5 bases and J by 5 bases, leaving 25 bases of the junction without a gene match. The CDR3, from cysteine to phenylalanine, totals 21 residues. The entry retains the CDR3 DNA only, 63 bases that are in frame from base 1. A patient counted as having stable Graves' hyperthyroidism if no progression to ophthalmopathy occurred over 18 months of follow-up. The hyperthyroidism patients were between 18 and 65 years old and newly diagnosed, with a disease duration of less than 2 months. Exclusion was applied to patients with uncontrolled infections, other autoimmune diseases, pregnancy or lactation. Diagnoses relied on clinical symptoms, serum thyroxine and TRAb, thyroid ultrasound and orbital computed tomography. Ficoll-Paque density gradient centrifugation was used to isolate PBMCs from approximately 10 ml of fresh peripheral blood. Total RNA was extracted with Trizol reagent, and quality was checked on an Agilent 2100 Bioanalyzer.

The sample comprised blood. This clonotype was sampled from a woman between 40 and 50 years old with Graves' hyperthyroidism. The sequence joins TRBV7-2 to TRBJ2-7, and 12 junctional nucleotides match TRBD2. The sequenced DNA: TGTGCCAGCAGCCCACCGAGAAGACTAGCGGGAGAGCAGGGGGGTCTTAACGAGCAGTACTTC. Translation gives CASSPPRRLAGEQGGLNEQYF.